This TCR beta chain was found in a study of cytomegalovirus exposure and HLA in healthy donors (dated by TCRdb to 2016 to 2017). Describing the broader study: An earlier analysis of several hundred of the donors reported approximately 300 Gb of sequence data and 95 million to 130 million unique TCR beta sequences obtained from roughly 170 million T cells. An early release covering roughly 640 HLA-typed donors comprised about 320 gigabases of sequencing data and roughly 86 million unique TCR sequences. Among the 398 genotyped donors, more than 70% belonged to the genetic ancestry cluster associated with self-reported Caucasian donors. The study aimed to test whether cataloging public T cell receptors could reveal signatures of past pathogen exposure. The T cell repertoires of roughly 660 subjects were profiled by immunosequencing and related to cytomegalovirus serostatus. Besides the first cohort of roughly 640 subjects, a separate validation cohort made up of 95 to 150 different subjects was used. The study combined high-throughput TCR immunosequencing, statistical association of individual TCRs with disease status, and machine learning to predict cytomegalovirus infection status. In a later analysis, previously published TCR beta repertoires from hundreds of donors were re-analyzed and high-resolution HLA genotyping was added so that TCR occurrence patterns could be studied. In the later analysis, no new phenotypic data were used to find candidate immune exposures; instead, reliance was placed on TCR beta sequences and their occurrence across donors. An earlier analysis of approximately 500 of the donors applied high-throughput TCR beta sequencing to assess whether each TCR beta V gene segment acted as functional or pseudogenic. Donor age, sex, ethnicity and CMV serostatus were compiled alongside the repertoire data. A later genetic analysis used genome-wide SNP genotypes for about three fifths of the 666 donors, treating that subset as a discovery cohort. Every discovery cohort repertoire had been produced on one sequencing platform. Class I and class II HLA loci were covered by the typing at four-digit resolution. Typing coverage differed by locus: A, B, C, DRB1 and DQB1 were typed in roughly 620-640 donors, DQA1 in about 560, DPA1 in around 600, and DPB1 in 472. About five DR-DQ haplotypes were treated as single units for association and clustering because of strong linkage in the cohort. Across some 400 genotyped donors of the cohort, an average of about 200,000 unique TCR beta nucleotide sequences per donor were sequenced, and around 19% of those sequences were non-productive.

The cohort comprised some 730 healthy bone marrow donors. All cohort members were sampled while nominally healthy, although unrecorded immune exposures were likely present. The donor tested CMV seropositive, placing the donor among the roughly 300 seropositive members of the cohort. A peripheral blood sample was provided by each donor, and peripheral blood mononuclear cells were used for TCR beta sequencing. The Qiagen DNeasy Blood Extraction Kit was used to extract genomic DNA from the blood cell samples. Findings and caveats that apply to the study as a whole: The authors suggested that the approach could potentially be generalized to other disease states and immunological phenotypes. Because HLA typing was unavailable for some donors at each locus, only the typed subset was used in association tests. In an earlier analysis of fewer than 750 of the donors, most TCR beta V segments were observed in productive rearrangements about 90% or about 30% of the time, broadly matching IMGT annotations. Correlated functional status among segregating V segments might reflect linkage disequilibrium, but an unknown experimental factor could not be ruled out. When HLA alleles, especially DR and DQ, strongly co-occurred, TCR associations were difficult to assign to individual alleles. According to a later analysis, parvovirus B19, influenza, CMV and Epstein-Barr virus appeared linked to several top co-occurrence clusters. According to a later genetic analysis, donors in an Asian-associated ancestry cluster had fewer N-insertions in productive TCRs than the roughly 670-donor mean. According to a later analysis, TCR association rates differed among HLA loci, with DRB1 alleles showing the most associated TCRs and HLA-C alleles showing the fewest. A group of highly shared sequence variants was considered likely to be a technical artifact of the sequencing pipeline. The only immune exposure information available for the cohort was CMV serostatus. About 17 rarely observed V segments, including chromosome 9 orphons, were excluded from the earlier analysis of about 600 of the donors because counts were too low. The study listed approximately 150 TCR beta chains as associated with cytomegalovirus. The 87-base-pair reads could not distinguish some IMGT-functional V segments, including TRBV6-2 and TRBV6-3, so those segments were excluded. In a later analysis, HLA-associated TCR beta chains were found to be more clonally expanded and to have lower generation probabilities than equally common non-associated chains. The classifier was reported to diagnose cytomegalovirus status with high specificity and sensitivity in both the original cohort and the validation cohort. Most TCR sequences were observed very rarely across donors, whereas some public TCRs were present in many individuals. In this cohort, only TCR beta chains were sequenced, and detectable features were limited by the absence of alpha or paired-chain data. The presence/absence analyses assumed that sequencing depth was roughly uniform across donors, and that assumption may not be true. According to a later analysis, most CMV-associated TCR beta chains appeared to be HLA-restricted, and the HLA associations seemed to be driven largely by CMV exposure. Specific HLA alleles were associated with 16,951 TCR beta sequences at a false discovery rate of 0.05 in a later analysis. A further reported finding was that TCR beta sequences accurately predicted the HLA-A and HLA-B alleles for most subjects in the first cohort. V-gene and J-gene trimming of TCR beta chains was associated with a missense DCLRE1C variant in a later genetic analysis, and the association was replicated in an independent cohort. In vitro tests confirmed that three of the cytomegalovirus-associated TCR beta chains recognize cytomegalovirus antigens.

CDR1 and CDR2, looked up from the germline V gene (reference sequence), are LNHDA and SQIVND. Spanning cysteine to phenylalanine, the CDR3 consists of 16 amino acids. Of all the DNA, just the CDR3 is kept, 48 bases in frame from base 1. Trimming accounts for 5 bases at V and 2 bases at J, while the number of junction bases matched to no gene is 8. This clone was detected a few times. Its antigen is not yet known. Base-call qualities are not available, and no considerably larger clone is one nucleotide away. The method was the immunoSEQ multiplex PCR assay. The multiplex PCR relied on a mix of 60 forward primers for TCR Vbeta segments and 13 reverse primers for TCR Jbeta segments. The CDR3 region of rearranged TCR beta genes was amplified from genomic DNA with a multiplex PCR assay. On the Illumina HiSeq System, the amplified TCR beta libraries were sequenced as 87-base-pair reads. On the authors' methods: A later analysis counted 75 million to 100 million unique TCR beta chains across the 640 or so repertoires, and 9.5 million to 11 million of these chains were shared by at least two donors. To remove PCR and sequencing errors, raw reads were error-corrected and collapsed into unique sequences using a nearest-neighbor algorithm that merged closely related sequences. CDR3 sequences were aligned to IMGT reference sequences to assign V, D and J gene segments. Each retained sequence needed at least a six-nucleotide match to both a V gene segment and a J gene segment. Rearrangements were called productive when the CDR3 lacked stop codons and stayed in frame with V and J; all others were non-productive. CDR3 was defined according to IMGT convention as the region running from the second conserved V-encoded cysteine to the conserved J-encoded phenylalanine. The earlier analysis of around 640 of the donors excluded sequences that lacked an unambiguous match to a single V gene segment. In an earlier analysis of some 590 of the donors, a V segment was called functional when productive rearrangements were above 56.7%, and segregating when the standard deviation between donors exceeded 5%. To diagnose cytomegalovirus status from the catalog of TCR beta chain sequences, a statistical classification framework was built. A later analysis assigned V and J genes by comparing TCR nucleotide sequences with IMGT/GENE-DB human TR gene sequences. In a later analysis, CDR3 sequences and most-parsimonious VDJ recombination scenarios were assigned using the TCRdist pipeline. In a later analysis, each TCR beta chain was defined by its CDR3 amino acid sequence together with its V-gene family, and reads without a unique V-gene family were excluded. In a later analysis, 450 to 600 highly shared, low-generation-probability nucleotide sequences were removed to address suspected cross-contamination and a sequencing artifact. In a later analysis, a clonal expansion index was calculated for each public chain from normalized within-repertoire ranks of inferred template counts. In a later analysis, generation probabilities were computed using a VDJ recombination model fitted to out-of-frame rearrangements, and the results were checked against IGoR. In a later analysis, hypergeometric tests were used to score TCR-TCR, TCR-HLA and TCR-CMV co-occurrence, with a repertoire-size bias correction applied to TCR pairs. To estimate false discovery rates, a later analysis permuted the HLA or CMV assignments 20 times. In a later analysis, co-occurring TCRs were grouped using DBSCAN, and TCRdist sequence similarity was added for clustering within HLA-allele-positive subsets. Co-occurrence clustering excluded repertoires with fewer than 30,000 or more than 120,000 public chains, plus five with anomalous nucleotide sharing. TCRdb carries this immuneACCESS record with in-frame sequences only. Its versions omit some clonotypes, under half of them owing to an unresolved V gene in the studies checked, with the rest unexplained. V and J calls and clone size follow that table, whereas D and trimming were derived from the DNA. The sample includes roughly 150,000 clones, with roughly 70% observed a single time. Jointly, the top ten make up 10% of the sample.

The sequence is built from TRBV19 and TRBJ2-7; 11 bases in the junction line up with TRBD2. The sequencing input was PBMCs. The source is a man younger than 40 in good health and CMV-seropositive. CDR3 sequence: CASSSSLAGGTYEQYF. The nucleotide sequence reads TGTGCCAGTAGTTCCAGTCTAGCGGGAGGCACCTACGAGCAGTACTTC.